This TCR beta chain was sequenced for a study of early T cells in non-severe SARS-CoV-2 infection. This clonotype was counted ten times or more. Using its own MiXCR run on the 5' RACE reads, TCRdb lists one record per CDR3 protein. The sample carries about 60,000 distinct CDR3 sequences, around 13% recorded once. Sequencing input: whole blood. The sequence came from an adult who was a healthcare worker with PCR-confirmed SARS-CoV-2 infection or an uninfected control (not recorded which).

The CDR3 DNA reads as TGCAGTGCTAGAGTGCCCCTTGAGAAGACCGATTCCACAGATACGCAGTATTTT. Its translation is CSARVPLEKTDSTDTQYF. The chain combines TRBV20-1 with TRBJ2-3; D gene unclear. Germline loops: CDR1 DFQATT, CDR2 SNEGSKA (reference sequence). CDR3 length: 18 residues. Deletions cut 1 base from V and 2 bases from J, with 22 bases between.